This T cell receptor (beta chain) comes out of a study of naive and memory T cell subsets. Study results and limitations: A few larger clonotypes appeared in naive repertoires, especially CD8, possibly memory cells re-expressing CD45RA. Over 85% of naive TCR sequences appeared only once, unlike memory subsets.

The CDR3 loop spans 15 amino acids. Germline CDR1 is MNHEY and CDR2 is SVGEGT. The V gene lost 5 bases and the J gene lost 5 bases, with 18 bases spanning the gap. This clonotype has at least ten counts. Antigen specificity is unknown. Both TRBC1 and TRBC2 were covered by a beta constant-region primer of two equimolar oligonucleotides. Nested alpha and beta constant-region primers with the SP2 primer drove four PCR rounds on ligated cDNA. Ligation attached a single-stranded oligonucleotide with a 12-nucleotide UMI and the SP2 primer to the cDNA 3' end. TCRdb analysed the UMI-ligation and nested PCR reads with MiXCR anew, one entry per CDR3 protein. The table has 150,000 or so distinct CDR3 sequences, over 20% seen once.

The sample was naive CD4+ T cells from blood. The V call is TRBV6-2 or TRBV6-3, the J call TRBJ2-5; no clear D gene. The receptor was derived from a human donor in good health. For the CDR3, the DNA is TGTGCCAGCAGTCCCAGCGCAGCAGTTGGGGAGACCCAGTACTTC. This sequence encodes CASSPSAAVGETQYF.